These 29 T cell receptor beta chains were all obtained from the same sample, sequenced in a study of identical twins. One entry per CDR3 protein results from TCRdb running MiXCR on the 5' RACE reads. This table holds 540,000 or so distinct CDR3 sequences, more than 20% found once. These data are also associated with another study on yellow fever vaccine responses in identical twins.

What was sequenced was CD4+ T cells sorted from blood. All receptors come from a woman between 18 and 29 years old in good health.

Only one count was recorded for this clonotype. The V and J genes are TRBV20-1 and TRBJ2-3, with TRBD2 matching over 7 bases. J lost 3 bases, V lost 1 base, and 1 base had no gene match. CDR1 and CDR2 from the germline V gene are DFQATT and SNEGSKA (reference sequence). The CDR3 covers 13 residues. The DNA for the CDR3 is TGCAGTGCTAGAGGGGAGGGGACAGATACGCAGTATTTT. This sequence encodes CSARGEGTDTQYF.

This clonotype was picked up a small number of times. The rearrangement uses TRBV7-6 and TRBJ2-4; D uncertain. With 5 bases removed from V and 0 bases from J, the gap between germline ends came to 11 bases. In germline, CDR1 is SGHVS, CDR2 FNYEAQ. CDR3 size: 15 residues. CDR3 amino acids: CASSESPGAKNIQYF. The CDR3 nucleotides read TGTGCCAGCAGCGAGAGTCCAGGAGCCAAAAACATTCAGTACTTC.

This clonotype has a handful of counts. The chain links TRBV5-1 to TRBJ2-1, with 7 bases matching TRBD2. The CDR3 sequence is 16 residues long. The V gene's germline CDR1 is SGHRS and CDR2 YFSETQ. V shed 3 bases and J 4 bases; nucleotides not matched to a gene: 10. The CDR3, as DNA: TGCGCCAGCAGCTATGGGGGGGGAGTTAAATACAATGAGCAGTTCTTC. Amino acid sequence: CASSYGGGVKYNEQFF. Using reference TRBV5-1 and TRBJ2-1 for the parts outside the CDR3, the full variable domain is KAGVTQTPRYLIKTRGQQVTLSCSPISGHRSVSWYQQTPGQGLQFLFEYFSETQRNKGNFPGRFSGRQFSNSRSEMNVSTLELGDSALYLCASSYGGGVKYNEQFFGPGTRLTVL.

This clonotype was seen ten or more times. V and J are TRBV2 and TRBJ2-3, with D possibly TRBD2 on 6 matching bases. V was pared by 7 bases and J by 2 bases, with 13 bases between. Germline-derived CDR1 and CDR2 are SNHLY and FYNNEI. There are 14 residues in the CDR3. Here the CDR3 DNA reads TGTGCCAGCACCGTGAGGACTATCACAGATACGCAGTATTTT. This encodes CASTVRTITDTQYF.

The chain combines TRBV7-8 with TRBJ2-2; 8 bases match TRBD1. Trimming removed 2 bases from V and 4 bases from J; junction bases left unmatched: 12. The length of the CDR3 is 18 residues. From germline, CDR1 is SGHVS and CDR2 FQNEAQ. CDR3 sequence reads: CASSLRAGGTLGTGELFF. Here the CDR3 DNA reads TGTGCCAGCAGCTTACGGGCAGGGGGCACTTTGGGCACCGGGGAGCTGTTTTTT.

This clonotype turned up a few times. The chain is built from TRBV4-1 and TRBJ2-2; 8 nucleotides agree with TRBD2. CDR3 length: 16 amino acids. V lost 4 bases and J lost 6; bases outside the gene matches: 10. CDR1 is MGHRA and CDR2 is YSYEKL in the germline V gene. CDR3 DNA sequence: TGCGCCAGCAGCCTGGACGACCGGGGGGGCCCCGGGGAGCTGTTTTTT. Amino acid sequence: CASSLDDRGGPGELFF.

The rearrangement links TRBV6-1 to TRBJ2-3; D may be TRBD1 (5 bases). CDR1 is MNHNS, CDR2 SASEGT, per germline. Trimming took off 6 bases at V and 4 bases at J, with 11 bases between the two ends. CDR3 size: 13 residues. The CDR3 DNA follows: TGTGCCAGCAGAAGTGGGGCATCAGATACGCAGTATTTT. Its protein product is CASRSGASDTQYF.

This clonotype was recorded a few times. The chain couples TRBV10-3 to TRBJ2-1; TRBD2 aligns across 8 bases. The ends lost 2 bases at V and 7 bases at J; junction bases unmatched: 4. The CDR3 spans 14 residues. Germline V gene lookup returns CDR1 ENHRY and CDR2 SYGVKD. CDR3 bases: TGTGCCATCAGTGAGAGCGGGGGAGGTAATGAGCAGTTCTTC. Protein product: CAISESGGGNEQFF.

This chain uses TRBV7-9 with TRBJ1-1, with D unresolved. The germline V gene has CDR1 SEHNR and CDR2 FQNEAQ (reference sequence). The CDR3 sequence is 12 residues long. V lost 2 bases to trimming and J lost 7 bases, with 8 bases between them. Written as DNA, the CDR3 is TGTGCCAGCAGCTTACCCCTCTTTGAAGCTTTCTTT. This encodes CASSLPLFEAFF.

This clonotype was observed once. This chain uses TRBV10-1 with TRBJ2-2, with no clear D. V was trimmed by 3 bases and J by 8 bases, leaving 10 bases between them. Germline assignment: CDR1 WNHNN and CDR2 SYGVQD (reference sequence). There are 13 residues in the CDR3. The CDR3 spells CASSDPTVGELFF. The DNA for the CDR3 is TGCGCCAGCAGTGATCCAACCGTAGGGGAGCTGTTTTTT.

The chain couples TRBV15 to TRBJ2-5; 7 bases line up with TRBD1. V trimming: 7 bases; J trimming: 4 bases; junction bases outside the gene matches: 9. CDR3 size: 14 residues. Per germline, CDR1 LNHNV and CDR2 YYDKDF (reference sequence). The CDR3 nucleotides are TGTGCCACCAACCCGGGACAGAATACAGAGACCCAGTACTTC. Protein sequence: CATNPGQNTETQYF. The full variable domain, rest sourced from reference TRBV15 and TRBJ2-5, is DAMVIQNPRYQVTQFGKPVTLSCSQTLNHNVMYWYQQKSSQAPKLLFHYYDKDFNNEADTPDNFQSRRPNTSFCFLDIRSPGLGDTAMYLCATNPGQNTETQYFGPGTRLLVL.

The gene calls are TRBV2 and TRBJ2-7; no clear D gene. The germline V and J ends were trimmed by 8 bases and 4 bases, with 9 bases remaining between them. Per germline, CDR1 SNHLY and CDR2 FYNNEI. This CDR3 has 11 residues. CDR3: CASGYSYEQYV. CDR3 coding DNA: TGTGCCAGCGGTTACTCGTACGAGCAGTACGTC.

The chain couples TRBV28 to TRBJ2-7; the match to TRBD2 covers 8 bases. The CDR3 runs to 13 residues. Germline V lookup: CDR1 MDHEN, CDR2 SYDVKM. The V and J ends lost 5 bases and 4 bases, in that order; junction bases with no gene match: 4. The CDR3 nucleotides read TGTGCCAGCAGTGCCGGGGGGGTGTACGAGCAGTACGTC. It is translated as CASSAGGVYEQYV.

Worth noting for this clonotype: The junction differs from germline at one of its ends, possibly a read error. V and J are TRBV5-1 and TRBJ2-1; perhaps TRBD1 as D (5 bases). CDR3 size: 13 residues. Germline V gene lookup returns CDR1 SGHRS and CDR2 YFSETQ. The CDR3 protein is CASSADPDKEQFF. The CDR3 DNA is TGCGCCAGCAGCGCAGACCCGGACAAGGAGCAGTTCTTC.

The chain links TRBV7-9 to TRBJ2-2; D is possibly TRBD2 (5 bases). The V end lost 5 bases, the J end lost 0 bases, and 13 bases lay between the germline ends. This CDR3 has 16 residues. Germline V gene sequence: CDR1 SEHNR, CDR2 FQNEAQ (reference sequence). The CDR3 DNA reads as TGTGCCAGCAGCCGTTTACTAGAAACGAACACCGGGGAGCTGTTTTTT. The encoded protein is CASSRLLETNTGELFF.

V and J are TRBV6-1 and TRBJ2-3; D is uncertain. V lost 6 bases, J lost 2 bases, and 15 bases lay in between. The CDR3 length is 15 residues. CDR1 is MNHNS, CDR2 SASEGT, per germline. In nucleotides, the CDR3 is TGTGCCAGCAGATCCCTAGTGAAACTCACAGATACGCAGTATTTT. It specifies CASRSLVKLTDTQYF.

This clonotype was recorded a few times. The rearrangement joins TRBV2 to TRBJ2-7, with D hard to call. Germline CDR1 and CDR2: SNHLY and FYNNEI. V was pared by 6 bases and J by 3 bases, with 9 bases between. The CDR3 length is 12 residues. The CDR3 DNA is TGTGCCAGCAGATACAGTCTCTACGAGCAGTACTTC. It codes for CASRYSLYEQYF.

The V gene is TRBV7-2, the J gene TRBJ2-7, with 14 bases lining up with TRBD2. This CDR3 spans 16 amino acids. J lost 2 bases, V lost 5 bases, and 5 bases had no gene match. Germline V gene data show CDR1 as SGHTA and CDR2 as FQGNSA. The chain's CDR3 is CASSLGLAGETYEQYF. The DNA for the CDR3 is TGTGCCAGCAGCCTGGGACTAGCGGGAGAGACCTACGAGCAGTACTTC.

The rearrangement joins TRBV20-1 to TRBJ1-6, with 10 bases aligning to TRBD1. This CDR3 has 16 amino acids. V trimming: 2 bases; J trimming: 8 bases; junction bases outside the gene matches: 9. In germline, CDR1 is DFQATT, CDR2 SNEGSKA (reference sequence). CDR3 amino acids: CSARPRDRGVDSPLHF. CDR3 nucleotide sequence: TGCAGTGCTAGACCTCGGGACAGGGGAGTGGATTCACCCCTCCACTTT.

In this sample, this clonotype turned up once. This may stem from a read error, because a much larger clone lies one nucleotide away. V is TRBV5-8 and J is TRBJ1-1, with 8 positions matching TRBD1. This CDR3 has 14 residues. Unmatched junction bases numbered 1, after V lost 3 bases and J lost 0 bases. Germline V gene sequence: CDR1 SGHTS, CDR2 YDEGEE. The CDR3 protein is CASSWGQVNTEAFF. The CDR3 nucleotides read TGTGCCAGCAGCTGGGGACAGGTGAACACTGAAGCTTTCTTT.

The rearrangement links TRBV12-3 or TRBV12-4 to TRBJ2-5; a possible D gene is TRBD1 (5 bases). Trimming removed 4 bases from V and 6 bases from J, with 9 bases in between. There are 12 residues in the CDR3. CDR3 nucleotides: TGTGCCAGCAGTTCGACAGTGCAGACCCAGTACTTC. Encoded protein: CASSSTVQTQYF.

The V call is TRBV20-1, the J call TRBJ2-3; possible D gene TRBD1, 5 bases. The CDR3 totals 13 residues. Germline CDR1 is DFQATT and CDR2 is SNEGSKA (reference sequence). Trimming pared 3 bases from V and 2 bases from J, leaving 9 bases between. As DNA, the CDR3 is TGCAGTGCTAGTAGGGGAAACACAGATACGCAGTATTTT. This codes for CSASRGNTDTQYF.

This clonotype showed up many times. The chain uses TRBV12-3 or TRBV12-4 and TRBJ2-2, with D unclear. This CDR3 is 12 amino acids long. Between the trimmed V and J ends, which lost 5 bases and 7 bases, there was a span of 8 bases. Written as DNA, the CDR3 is TGTGCCAGCAGTCCCTCAGTCGGGGAGCTGTTTTTT. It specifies CASSPSVGELFF.

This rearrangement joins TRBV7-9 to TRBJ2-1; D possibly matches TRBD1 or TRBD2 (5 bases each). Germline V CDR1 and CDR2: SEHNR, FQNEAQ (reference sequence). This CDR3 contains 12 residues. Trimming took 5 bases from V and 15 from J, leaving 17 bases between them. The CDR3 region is CASSPGTGVRFF. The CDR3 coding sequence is TGTGCCAGCAGCCCCGGGACCGGGGTTCGGTTCTTC.

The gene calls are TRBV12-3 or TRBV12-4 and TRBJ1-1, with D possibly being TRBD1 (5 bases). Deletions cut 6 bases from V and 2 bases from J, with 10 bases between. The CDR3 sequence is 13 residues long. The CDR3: CASSQDINTEAFF. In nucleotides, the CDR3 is TGTGCCAGCAGCCAGGACATAAACACTGAAGCTTTCTTT.

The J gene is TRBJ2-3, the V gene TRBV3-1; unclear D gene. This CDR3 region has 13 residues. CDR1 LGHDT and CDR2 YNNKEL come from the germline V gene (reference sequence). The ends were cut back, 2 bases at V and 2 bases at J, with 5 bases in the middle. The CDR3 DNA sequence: TGTGCCAGCAGCCAATTTTCCACAGATACGCAGTATTTT. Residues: CASSQFSTDTQYF.

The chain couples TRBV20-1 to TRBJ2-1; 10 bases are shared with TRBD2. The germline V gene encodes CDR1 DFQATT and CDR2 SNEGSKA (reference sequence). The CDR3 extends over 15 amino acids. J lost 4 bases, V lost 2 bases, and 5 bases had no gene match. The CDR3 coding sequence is TGCAGTGCTAGATTGAGCGGGAGGGGTTACAATGAGCAGTTCTTC. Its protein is CSARLSGRGYNEQFF.

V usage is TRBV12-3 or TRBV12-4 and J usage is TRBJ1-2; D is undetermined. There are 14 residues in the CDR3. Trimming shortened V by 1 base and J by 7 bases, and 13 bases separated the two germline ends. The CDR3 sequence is CASSLGQTSGGYTF. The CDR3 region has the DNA TGTGCCAGCAGTTTAGGGCAGACAAGCGGTGGCTACACCTTC.

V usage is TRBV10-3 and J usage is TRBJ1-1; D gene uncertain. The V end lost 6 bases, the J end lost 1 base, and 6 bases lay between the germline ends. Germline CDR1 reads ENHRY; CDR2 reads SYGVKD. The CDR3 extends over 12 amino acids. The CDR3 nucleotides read TGTGCCATCAGAGATGCGAACACTGAAGCTTTCTTT. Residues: CAIRDANTEAFF.